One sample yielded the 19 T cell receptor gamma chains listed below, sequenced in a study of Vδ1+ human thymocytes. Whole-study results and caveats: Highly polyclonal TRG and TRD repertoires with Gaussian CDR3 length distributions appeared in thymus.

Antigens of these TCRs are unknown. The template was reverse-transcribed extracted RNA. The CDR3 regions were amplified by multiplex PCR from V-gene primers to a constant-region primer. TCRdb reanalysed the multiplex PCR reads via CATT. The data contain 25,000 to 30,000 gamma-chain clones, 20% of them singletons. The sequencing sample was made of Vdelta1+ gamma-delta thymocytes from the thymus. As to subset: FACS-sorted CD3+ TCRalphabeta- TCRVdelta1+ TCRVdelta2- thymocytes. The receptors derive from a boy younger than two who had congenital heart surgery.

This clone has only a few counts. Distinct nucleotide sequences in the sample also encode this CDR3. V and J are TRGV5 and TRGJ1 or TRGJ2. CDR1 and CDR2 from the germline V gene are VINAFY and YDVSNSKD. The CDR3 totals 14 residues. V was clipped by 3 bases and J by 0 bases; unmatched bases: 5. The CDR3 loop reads CATWDFPNYYKKLF. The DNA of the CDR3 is TGTGCCACCTGGGACTTTCCGAATTATTATAAGAAACTCTTT.

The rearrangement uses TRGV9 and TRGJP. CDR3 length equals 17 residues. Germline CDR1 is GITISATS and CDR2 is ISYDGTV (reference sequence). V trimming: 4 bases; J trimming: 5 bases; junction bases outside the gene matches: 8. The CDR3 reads CALWELRKELGKKIKVF. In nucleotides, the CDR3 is TGTGCCTTGTGGGAACTGCGAAAAGAGTTGGGCAAAAAAATCAAGGTATTT.

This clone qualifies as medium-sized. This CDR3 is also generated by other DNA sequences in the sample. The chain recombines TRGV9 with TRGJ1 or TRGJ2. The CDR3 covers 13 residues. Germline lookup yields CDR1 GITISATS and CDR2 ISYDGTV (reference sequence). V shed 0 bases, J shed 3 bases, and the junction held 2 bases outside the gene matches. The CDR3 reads CALWEVFYYKKLF. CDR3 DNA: TGTGCCTTGTGGGAGGTGTTTTATTATAAGAAACTCTTT.

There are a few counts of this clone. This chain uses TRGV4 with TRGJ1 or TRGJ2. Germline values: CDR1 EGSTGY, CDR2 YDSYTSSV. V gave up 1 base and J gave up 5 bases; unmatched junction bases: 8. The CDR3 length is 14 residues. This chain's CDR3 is CATWDGATNYKKLF. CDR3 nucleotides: TGTGCCACCTGGGATGGCGCCACCAATTATAAGAAACTCTTT.

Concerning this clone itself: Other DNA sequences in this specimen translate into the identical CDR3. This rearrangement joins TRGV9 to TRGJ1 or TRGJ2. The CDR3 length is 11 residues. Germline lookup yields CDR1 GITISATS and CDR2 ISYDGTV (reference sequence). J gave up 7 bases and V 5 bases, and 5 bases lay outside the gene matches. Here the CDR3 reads CALWGPYKKLF. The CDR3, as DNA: TGTGCCTTGTGGGGACCCTATAAGAAACTCTTT.

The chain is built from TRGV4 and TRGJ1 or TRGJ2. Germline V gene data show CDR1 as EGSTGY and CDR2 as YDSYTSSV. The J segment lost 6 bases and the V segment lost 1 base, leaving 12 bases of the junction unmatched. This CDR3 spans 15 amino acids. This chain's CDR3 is CATWDGPPFGYKKLF. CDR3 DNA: TGTGCCACCTGGGATGGCCCACCTTTTGGTTATAAGAAACTCTTT.

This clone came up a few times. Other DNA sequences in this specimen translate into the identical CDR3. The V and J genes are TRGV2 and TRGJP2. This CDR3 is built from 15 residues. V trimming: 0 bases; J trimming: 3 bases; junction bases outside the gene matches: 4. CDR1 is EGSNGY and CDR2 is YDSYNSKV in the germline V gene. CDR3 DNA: TGTGCCACCTGGGACGGGCCCGGTAGTGATTGGATCAAGACGTTT. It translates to CATWDGPGSDWIKTF.

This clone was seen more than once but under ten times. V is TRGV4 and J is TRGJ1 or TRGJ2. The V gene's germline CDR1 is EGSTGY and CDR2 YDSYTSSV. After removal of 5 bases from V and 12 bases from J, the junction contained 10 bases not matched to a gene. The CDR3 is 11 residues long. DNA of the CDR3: TGTGCCACCTGGGGCCCAGTGAGGAAACTCTTT. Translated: CATWGPVRKLF.

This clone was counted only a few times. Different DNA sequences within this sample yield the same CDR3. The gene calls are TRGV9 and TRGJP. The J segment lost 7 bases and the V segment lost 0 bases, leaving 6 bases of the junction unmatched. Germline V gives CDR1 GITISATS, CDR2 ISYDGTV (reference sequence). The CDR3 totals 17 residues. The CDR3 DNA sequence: TGTGCCTTGTGGGAGGTGATTAGTGAGTTGGGCAAAAAAATCAAGGTATTT. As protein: CALWEVISELGKKIKVF.

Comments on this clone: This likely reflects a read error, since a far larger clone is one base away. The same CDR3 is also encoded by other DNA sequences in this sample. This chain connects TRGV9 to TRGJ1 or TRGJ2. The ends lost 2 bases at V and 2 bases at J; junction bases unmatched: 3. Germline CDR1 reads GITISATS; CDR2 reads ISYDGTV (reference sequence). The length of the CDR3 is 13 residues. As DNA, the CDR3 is TGTGCCTTGTGGGAGGCGCATTATTATAAGAAACTCTTT. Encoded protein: CALWEAHYYKKLF.

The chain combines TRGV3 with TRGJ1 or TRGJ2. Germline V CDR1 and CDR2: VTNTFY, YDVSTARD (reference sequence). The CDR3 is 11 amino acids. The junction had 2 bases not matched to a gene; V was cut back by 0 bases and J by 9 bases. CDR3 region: CATWDRSKKLF. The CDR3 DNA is TGTGCCACCTGGGACAGGTCTAAGAAACTCTTT.

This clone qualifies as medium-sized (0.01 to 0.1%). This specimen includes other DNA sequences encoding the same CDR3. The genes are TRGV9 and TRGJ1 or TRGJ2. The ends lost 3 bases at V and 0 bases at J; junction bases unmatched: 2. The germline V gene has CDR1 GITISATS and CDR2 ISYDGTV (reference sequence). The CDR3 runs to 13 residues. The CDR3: CALWELNYYKKLF. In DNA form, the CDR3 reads TGTGCCTTGTGGGAGTTGAATTATTATAAGAAACTCTTT.

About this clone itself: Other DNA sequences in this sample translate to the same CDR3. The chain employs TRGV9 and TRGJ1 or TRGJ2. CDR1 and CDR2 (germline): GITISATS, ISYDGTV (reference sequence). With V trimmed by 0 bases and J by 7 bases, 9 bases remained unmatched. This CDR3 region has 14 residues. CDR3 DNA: TGTGCCTTGTGGGAGGTGCAGGTTCGATATAAGAAACTCTTT. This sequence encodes CALWEVQVRYKKLF.

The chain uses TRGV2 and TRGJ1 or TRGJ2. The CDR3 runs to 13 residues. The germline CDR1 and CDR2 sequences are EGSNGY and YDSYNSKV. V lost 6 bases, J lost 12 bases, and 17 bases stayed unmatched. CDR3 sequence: CATWTARNGAKLF. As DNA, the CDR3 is TGTGCCACCTGGACCGCAAGAAACGGGGCGAAACTCTTT.

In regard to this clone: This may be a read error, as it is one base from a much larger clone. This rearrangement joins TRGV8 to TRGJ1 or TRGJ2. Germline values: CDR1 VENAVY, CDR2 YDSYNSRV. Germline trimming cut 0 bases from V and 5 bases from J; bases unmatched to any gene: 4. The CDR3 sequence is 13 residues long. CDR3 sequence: CATWDRPHYKKLF. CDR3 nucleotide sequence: TGTGCCACCTGGGATAGGCCTCATTATAAGAAACTCTTT.

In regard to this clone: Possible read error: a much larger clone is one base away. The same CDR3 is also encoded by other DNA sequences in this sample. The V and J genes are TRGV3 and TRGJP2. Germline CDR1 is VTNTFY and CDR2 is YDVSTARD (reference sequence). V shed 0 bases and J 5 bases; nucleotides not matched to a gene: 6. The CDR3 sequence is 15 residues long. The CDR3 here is CATWDRPGSDWIKTF. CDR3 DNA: TGTGCCACCTGGGACAGGCCGGGCAGTGATTGGATCAAGACGTTT.

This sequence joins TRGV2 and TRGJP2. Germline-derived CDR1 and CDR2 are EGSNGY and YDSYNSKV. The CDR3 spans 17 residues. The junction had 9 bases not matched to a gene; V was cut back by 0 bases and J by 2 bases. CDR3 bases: TGTGCCACCTGGGACGGGCTGATATGCAGTAGTGATTGGATCAAGACGTTT. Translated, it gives CATWDGLICSSDWIKTF.

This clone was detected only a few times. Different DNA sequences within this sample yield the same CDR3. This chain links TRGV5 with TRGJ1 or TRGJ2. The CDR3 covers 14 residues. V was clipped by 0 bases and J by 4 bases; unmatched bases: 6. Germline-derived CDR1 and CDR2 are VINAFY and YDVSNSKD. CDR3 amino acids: CATWDRLSYYKKLF. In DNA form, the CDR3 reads TGTGCCACCTGGGACAGGCTGAGCTATTATAAGAAACTCTTT.

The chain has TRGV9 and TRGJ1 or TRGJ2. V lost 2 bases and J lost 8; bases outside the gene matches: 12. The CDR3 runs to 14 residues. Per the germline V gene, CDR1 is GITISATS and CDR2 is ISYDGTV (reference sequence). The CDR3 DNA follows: TGTGCCTTGTGGGAGGAAACTCCCGTCCATAAGAAACTCTTT. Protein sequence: CALWEETPVHKKLF.